Detailed here is one T cell receptor (beta chain). Profiling relied on immunoSEQ multiplex PCR, and the TCRdb table lists in-frame clones only, not all of them. This sample has some 200,000 clones, with roughly nine tenths found just once. This CDR3 has 14 amino acids. Germline assignment: CDR1 SNHLY and CDR2 FYNNEI. Trimming removed 2 bases at V and 7 bases at J, with 12 bases between. This sample stems from a study of blood T cell repertoires in COVID-19. The clonotype was recovered from a woman in her 30s who had recovered from COVID-19. The chain joins TRBV2 to TRBJ2-1; D may be TRBD2 (6 bases). Sequencing was done on a sample of PBMCs or T cells enriched from blood (not recorded which). CDR3 DNA sequence: TGTGCCAGCAGTGAAAGACGGGACTTGAATGAGCAGTTCTTC. As protein: CASSERRDLNEQFF.